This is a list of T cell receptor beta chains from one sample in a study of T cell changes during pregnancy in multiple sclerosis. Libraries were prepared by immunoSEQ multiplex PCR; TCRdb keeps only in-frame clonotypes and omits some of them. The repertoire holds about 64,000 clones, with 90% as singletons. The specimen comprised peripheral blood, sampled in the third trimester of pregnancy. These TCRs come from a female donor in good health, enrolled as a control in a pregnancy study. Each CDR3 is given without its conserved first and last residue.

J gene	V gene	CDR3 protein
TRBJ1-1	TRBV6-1	ASSTGRNTEAF
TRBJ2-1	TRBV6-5	ASSYSINSNEQF
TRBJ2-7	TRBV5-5	ASSQDYEQY
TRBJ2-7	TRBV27	ASSLGSGKYGEQY
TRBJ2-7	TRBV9	ASSATSGSSYEQY
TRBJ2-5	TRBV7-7	ASSPQAGTLLQTQY
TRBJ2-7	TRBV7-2	ASSSTATSQQY
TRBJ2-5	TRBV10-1	ASSDGQAQETQY
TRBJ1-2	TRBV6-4	ASSLGTGTSYGYT
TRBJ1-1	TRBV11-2	ARGNTEAF
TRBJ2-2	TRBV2	ASSESRTGELF
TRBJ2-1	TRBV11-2	ASSLWGGSPEYNEQF
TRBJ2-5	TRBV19	ASRRTGNQETQY
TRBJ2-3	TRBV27	ASSLGAGGTAQY
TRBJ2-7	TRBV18	ASSPGGTRSSYEQY
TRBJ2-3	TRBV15	ATSTPRDRVTDTQY
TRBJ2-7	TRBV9	ASSPSGRSYEQY
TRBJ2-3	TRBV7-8	ASSYKYSDTQY
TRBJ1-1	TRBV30	AWNRGWNTEAF
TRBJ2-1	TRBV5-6	ASRSRGNEQF
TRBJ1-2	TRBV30	AWNSRDRPNYGYT
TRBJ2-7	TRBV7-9	ASSLDTSGRRPSYEQY
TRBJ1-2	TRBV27	ASSPDRAGYT
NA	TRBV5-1	ASSMGQSYEQY
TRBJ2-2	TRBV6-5	ASIDRRSTGELF
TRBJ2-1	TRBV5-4	ASSLERDPVYNEQF